The rows below give T cell receptor beta chains drawn from one sample of a study of blood T cell repertoires in COVID-19. Here immunoSEQ multiplex PCR was the method, and the copy in TCRdb shows in-frame clones only, minus some. This repertoire shows some 500,000 clones, approximately 87% found once; its top ten account for approximately 1.8%. Material for sequencing was PBMCs or T cells enriched from blood (not recorded which). The receptors shown here come from a woman aged 35 to 49 who had recovered from COVID-19. The CDR3 runs from the conserved cysteine through the conserved F or W. Fields, in order: J gene, V gene, D gene, clone size, CDR3 DNA, CDR3 protein. The D gene is left open where the match is weak. The listing skips clone size in some rows; elsewhere it reads once, few, many or a size class.

>TRBJ1-1|TRBV19|.|.
TGTGCCAGTAGAGCAACAGGGAACACTGAAGCTTTCTTT
CASRATGNTEAFF
>TRBJ2-7|TRBV20-1|.|.
TGCAGTGCTCGACTAGAATACGAGCAGTACTTC
CSARLEYEQYF
>TRBJ2-2|TRBV5-1|TRBD1|.
TGCGCCAGCAGCTTCCCAGGGGGCGACACCGGGGAGCTGTTTTTT
CASSFPGGDTGELFF
>TRBJ2-3|TRBV3-1/TRBV3-2|.|.
TGTGCCAGCAGCCAGACACAGGGATACTTCACAGATACGCAGTATTTT
CASSQTQGYFTDTQYF
>TRBJ1-2|TRBV6-6|TRBD1|.
TGTGCCAGCAGGGGGGGACAGGCCCGCTACTATGGCTACACCTTC
CASRGGQARYYGYTF
>TRBJ1-2|TRBV10-3|TRBD1|.
TGTGCCACAGTACAGGGGGCCGGAGGCTACACCTTC
CATVQGAGGYTF
>TRBJ2-7|TRBV9|TRBD2|few
TGTGCCAGCAGCGTAGAAGGGCGGGAGGGCCCCTACGAGCAGTACTTC
CASSVEGREGPYEQYF
>TRBJ1-2|TRBV28|.|.
TGTGCCAGCAGCCCTTTGAACAGGGAAAGGAACTATGGCTACACCTTC
CASSPLNRERNYGYTF
>TRBJ1-1|TRBV5-1|.|.
TGCGCCAGCAGCCAAAACACTGAAGCTTTCTTT
CASSQNTEAFF
>TRBJ1-4|TRBV19|.|.
TGTGCCAGTAGTCCGGGGGTTACTAATGAAAAACTGTTTTTT
CASSPGVTNEKLFF
>TRBJ1-1|TRBV18|TRBD1|.
TGTGCCAGCTCACCGGGACAGGCGGGCACTGAAGCTTTCTTT
CASSPGQAGTEAFF
>TRBJ2-1|TRBV6-5|TRBD2|.
TGTGCCAGCAGTTTTTTAGCGGGCAGCTCCTACAATGAGCAGTTCTTC
CASSFLAGSSYNEQFF
>TRBJ1-5|TRBV3-1/TRBV3-2|.|.
TGTGCCAGCAGCCACCGCAGGGATCAGCCCCAGCATTTT
CASSHRRDQPQHF
>TRBJ1-2|TRBV29-1|.|.
TGCAGCGTCAGGGTTAGCCAGGGTCGCTATGGCTACACCTTC
CSVRVSQGRYGYTF
>TRBJ2-5|TRBV19|.|.
TGTGCCAGTAGTCACGATCCGACTAGGGAGGAGGAGACCCAGTACTTC
CASSHDPTREEETQYF
>TRBJ2-7|TRBV6-5|.|.
TGTGCCAGCAGTTACTCGACCCTTACTTCGGGCGAGCAGTACTTC
CASSYSTLTSGEQYF
>TRBJ2-7|TRBV3-1/TRBV3-2|TRBD2|.
TGTGCCAGCAGCCGCCGGACTAGCCGGTCCTACGAGCAGTACTTC
CASSRRTSRSYEQYF
>TRBJ2-1|TRBV7-9|TRBD1|.
TGTGCCAGCAGCTTAGCCCGGACAGGTCTGAATGAGCAGTTCTTC
CASSLARTGLNEQFF
>TRBJ2-1|TRBV28|.|.
TGTGCCAGCAGTTCACTGGTGCATGAGCAGTTCTTC
CASSSLVHEQFF
>TRBJ2-5|TRBV19|TRBD2|.
TGTGCCAGTAGTACCGGACTAGCGGGAGGGCAAGAGACCCAGTACTTC
CASSTGLAGGQETQYF
>TRBJ1-2|TRBV18|.|.
TGTGCCAGCTCGCAGGGAACGACAACTAACTATGGCTACACCTTC
CASSQGTTTNYGYTF
>TRBJ2-1|TRBV5-1|.|once
TGCGCCAGCAGCTTGGGACTGAGTGAGCAGTTCTTC
CASSLGLSEQFF
>TRBJ2-2|TRBV27|TRBD2|.
TGTGCCAGCAGTCACCTCCAACAAAGACGTGGACTAGGCCTGAACACCGGGGAGCTGTTTTTT
CASSHLQQRRGLGLNTGELFF
>TRBJ2-2|TRBV24-1|TRBD2|.
TGTGCCACCAGTGACACTAGCGCGCCCAACACCGGGGAGCTGTTTTTT
CATSDTSAPNTGELFF
>TRBJ2-1|TRBV6-5|TRBD2|once
TGTGCCAGCGGACTCACTAGCGGCTACAATGAGCAGTTCTTC
CASGLTSGYNEQFF
>TRBJ2-5|TRBV5-1|.|.
TGCGCCAGCAGTCCCTGGTTGGTACGCGATAACGGAGAGACCCAGTACTTC
CASSPWLVRDNGETQYF
>TRBJ2-1|TRBV24-1|TRBD1|.
TGTGCCACCGCTACATACGGGACAGGGACCTACAGTGAGCAGTTCTTC
CATATYGTGTYSEQFF
>TRBJ2-5|TRBV7-2|.|.
TGTGCCAGCATCCTTACGGGAGCAGAGACCCAGTACTTC
CASILTGAETQYF
>TRBJ1-5|TRBV6-2/TRBV6-3|TRBD1|.
TGTGCCAGCAGTACACAGGGGGTCCAGCCCCAGCATTTT
CASSTQGVQPQHF
>TRBJ1-4|TRBV7-9|.|.
TGTGCCAGCAGCTCAGATGAAAAACTGTTTTTT
CASSSDEKLFF
>TRBJ1-1|TRBV7-2|.|.
TGTGCCAGCAGCTTAGGCGGGGGGAGGAACACTGAAGCTTTCTTT
CASSLGGGRNTEAFF
>TRBJ1-4|TRBV11-2|TRBD1|few
TGTGCCAGCAGCTTTTATGCGGGACAGGGGGATGAAAAACTGTTTTTT
CASSFYAGQGDEKLFF
>TRBJ2-7|TRBV12-2|.|.
TGTGCAAGTCCGACGTTGCCGGGGGAGCAGTACTTC
CASPTLPGEQYF
>TRBJ1-1|TRBV9|TRBD1|.
TGTGCCAGCAGCGTAGGACAGGGCGGTGTGAACACTGAAGCTTTCTTT
CASSVGQGGVNTEAFF
>TRBJ1-5|TRBV12-5|TRBD1|.
TGTGCTAGTGGTCCCTGGGACAGGGGGACGAATCAGCCCCAGCATTTT
CASGPWDRGTNQPQHF
>TRBJ1-3|TRBV6-1|TRBD1|.
TGTGCCAGCAGTGGGGGGACAGGGGCCTCTAGGGACACCATATATTTT
CASSGGTGASRDTIYF
>TRBJ1-1|TRBV5-1|.|.
TGCGCCAGCAGCTTGGCCCAGAGGGAGTACGTGAACACTGAAGCTTTCTTT
CASSLAQREYVNTEAFF
>TRBJ2-3|TRBV27|TRBD1|few
TGTGCCAGCGAACCTTCGACAGGGGCTTCCACAGATACGCAGTATTTT
CASEPSTGASTDTQYF
>TRBJ1-4|TRBV18|.|.
TGTGCCAGCTCACCACCAGGGGGACCTTTTAATGAAAAACTGTTTTTT
CASSPPGGPFNEKLFF
>TRBJ2-1|TRBV6-2/TRBV6-3|.|.
TGTGCCAGCAGCCCCCTCAATGAGCAGTTCTTC
CASSPLNEQFF
>TRBJ1-2|TRBV7-5|.|.
TGTGCCAGAAGCTTAGATCGGGGGGGGCCTCTAAACTATGGCTACACCTTC
CARSLDRGGPLNYGYTF
>TRBJ1-2|TRBV5-4|.|.
TGTGCCAGCAGCTTGACCGGGGTCTCTAACTATGGCTACACCTTC
CASSLTGVSNYGYTF
>TRBJ2-7|TRBV6-2/TRBV6-3|TRBD2|.
TGTGCCAGCAGTTCCCTGGGACTAGCGGACGAGCAGTACTTC
CASSSLGLADEQYF
>TRBJ2-2|TRBV3-1/TRBV3-2|TRBD1|.
TGTGCCAGCAGCCAAGTTGTATTACCGCCGGGACAGGGGAAATCCGGGGAGCTGTTTTTT
CASSQVVLPPGQGKSGELFF
>TRBJ1-1|TRBV5-4|.|.
TGTGCCAGCAGCTTGGGGACAGCGAACACTGAAGCTTTCTTT
CASSLGTANTEAFF